The rows below give T cell receptor beta chains drawn from one sample of a study of CD8 T cells in ankylosing spondylitis. TCRdb recomputed calls from the 5' RACE reads with MiXCR, one row per CDR3 protein. The sample records fewer than 500,000 distinct CDR3 sequences, 25% to 30% being singletons. Input material: blood, either unsorted or a sorted T cell fraction (not recorded which). The receptors were sampled from a male donor with ankylosing spondylitis. Each CDR3 is given with its conserved first and last residue. D genes are given only for firm matches. Size values are once, few and many counts, or a class for expanded clones, and some rows have none.

size	V	J	D	DNA	CDR3
-	TRBV5-1	TRBJ1-1	-	TGCGCCAGCAGCTTGGGGCCCGGGGCAGACACTGAAGCTTTCTTT	CASSLGPGADTEAFF
-	TRBV2	TRBJ2-4	-	TGTGCCAGCAGTGAAGGAACAGGAAGGAACATTCAGTACTTC	CASSEGTGRNIQYF
few	TRBV20-1	TRBJ1-5	-	TGCAGTGCTAGAGCCCCAGGGGTTCAGCCCCAGCATTTT	CSARAPGVQPQHF
-	TRBV6-5	TRBJ2-1	-	TGTGCCAGCAGTTACGGGGTCAGCCTCTACAATGAGCAGTTCTTC	CASSYGVSLYNEQFF
-	TRBV7-2	TRBJ2-2	TRBD2	TGTGCCAGCAGCTTTTACAGCGGGAGTGGCGGGGAGCTGTTTTTT	CASSFYSGSGGELFF
few	TRBV19	TRBJ2-5	-	TGTGCCAGTAACTCCAGGAGGTTGGGAGAGACCCAGTACTTC	CASNSRRLGETQYF
-	TRBV6-5	TRBJ2-7	-	TGTGCCAGCAGTTTCTACAGGGCTCAAAGCTCCTACGAGCAGTACTTC	CASSFYRAQSSYEQYF
-	TRBV5-1	TRBJ1-2	-	TGCGCCAGCAGCTTAGACAGAAATAACTATGGCTACACCTTC	CASSLDRNNYGYTF
-	TRBV5-1	TRBJ2-5	-	TGCGCCAGCAGCTTGATGGGCAGGGAAGATACCCAGTACTTC	CASSLMGREDTQYF
-	TRBV12-3/TRBV12-4	TRBJ2-7	TRBD2	TGTGCCAGCAGTCAGAGACTAGCGGGAGTGTACGAGCAGTACTTC	CASSQRLAGVYEQYF
-	TRBV18	TRBJ2-7	TRBD1	TGTGCCAGCTCACCAGGGACAGAGTCCTACGAGCAGTACTTC	CASSPGTESYEQYF
few	TRBV5-1	TRBJ1-2	-	TGCGCCAGCAGCTTGGAAGGGGCTCGGCGGCAGGGCTATGGCTACACCTTC	CASSLEGARRQGYGYTF
few	TRBV20-1	TRBJ1-2	-	TGCAGTGCTGTGGCTGGCTACACCTTC	CSAVAGYTF
-	TRBV5-1	TRBJ1-4	-	TGCGCCAGCAGCTCCAAGGGTAGTACTGGTGAAAAACTGTTTTTT	CASSSKGSTGEKLFF
many	TRBV12-3/TRBV12-4	TRBJ1-1	-	TGTGCCAGCAGTTTGTTAACGGGGGGCACTGAAGCTTTCTTT	CASSLLTGGTEAFF
-	TRBV7-2	TRBJ2-3	TRBD2	TGTGCCAGCAGCCCCTCGCGGACTAGCGGGAGTTCAGATACGCAGTATTTT	CASSPSRTSGSSDTQYF
many	TRBV15	TRBJ2-2	-	TGTGCCACCAGCAGAGATAGGGCAGACTCAACCGGGGAGCTGTTTTTT	CATSRDRADSTGELFF
-	TRBV20-1	TRBJ2-1	-	TGCAGTGCCGAGGTAGGACTCAACAATGAGCAGTTCTTC	CSAEVGLNNEQFF
-	TRBV2	TRBJ2-1	TRBD1	TGTGCCAGCAGGGGTCAACAGGGGGTAAGCGGTGAGCAGTTCTTC	CASRGQQGVSGEQFF
-	TRBV20-1	TRBJ1-2	TRBD1	TGCAGTGCTCCCGGGACAGGACTGTGGGGCTACACCTTC	CSAPGTGLWGYTF
few	TRBV12-3/TRBV12-4	TRBJ2-3	-	TGTGCCAGCACCCAATCTAGCACAGATACGCAGTATTTT	CASTQSSTDTQYF
-	TRBV12-3/TRBV12-4	TRBJ1-1	-	TGTGCCAGCAGTTTAATGAGGACGTCTAACACTGAAGCTTTCTTT	CASSLMRTSNTEAFF
many	TRBV7-9	TRBJ2-5	-	TGTGCCAGCACGTTCCGTGAGGGGCAACAAGAGACCCAGTACTTC	CASTFREGQQETQYF
few	TRBV9	TRBJ2-1	-	TGTGCCAGCAGCGTAGTCTCCGGGAGACCCTACAATGAGCAGTTCTTC	CASSVVSGRPYNEQFF
-	TRBV6-1	TRBJ2-6	TRBD2	TGTGCCAGCGGACACCGGACTAGCTTTCCCTCTGGGGCCAACGTCCTGACTTTC	CASGHRTSFPSGANVLTF
few	TRBV3-1	TRBJ2-1	-	TGTGCCAGCAGCCAAAGTATGATTCTAAAGAATGAGCAGTTCTTC	CASSQSMILKNEQFF
many	TRBV24-1	TRBJ2-7	TRBD2	TGTGCCAGCCCACTAGCGGTTAGCTCCTACGAGCAGTACTTC	CASPLAVSSYEQYF
few	TRBV7-9	TRBJ1-6	TRBD1	TGTGCCAGCAGCCGACCGACAGGGAACAATTCACCCCTCCACTTT	CASSRPTGNNSPLHF
-	TRBV12-3/TRBV12-4	TRBJ2-1	TRBD2	TGTGCCAGCATCGGGCTAGCGGGAGACAAAAGCTCCTACAATGAGCAGTTCTTC	CASIGLAGDKSSYNEQFF
-	TRBV7-9	TRBJ2-7	TRBD2	TGTGCCAGCAGCGCCGGACTAGCGGGAGGGTACGAGCAGTACTTC	CASSAGLAGGYEQYF
-	TRBV7-2	TRBJ1-5	TRBD1	TGTGCCAGCAGCTTTAGACCGGGACAGAGAATACAGCCCCAGCATTTT	CASSFRPGQRIQPQHF
few	TRBV7-6	TRBJ2-7	-	TGTGCCAGCAGCTCCGGGAACGTGGGCGAGCAGTACTTC	CASSSGNVGEQYF
-	TRBV5-1	TRBJ2-1	-	TGCGCCAGCAGCTTGGTTCTGGATGAGCAGTTCTTC	CASSLVLDEQFF
few	TRBV5-1	TRBJ2-7	TRBD2	TGCGCCAGCAAGGGCCAATACAGCGGGACCTACGAGCAGTACTTC	CASKGQYSGTYEQYF
many	TRBV29-1	TRBJ2-2	-	TGCAGCGTTACAGTACCCCCCGCCGGGGAGCTGTTTTTT	CSVTVPPAGELFF
-	TRBV15	TRBJ1-5	-	TGTGCCACCGGACGGGACCGTCAGCCCCAGCATTTT	CATGRDRQPQHF
-	TRBV6-1	TRBJ1-5	-	TGTGCCAGCAGTGAAGCAGAAAGGAAGGGCAATCAGCCCCAGCATTTT	CASSEAERKGNQPQHF
-	TRBV18	TRBJ2-1	-	TGTGCCAGCTCCCCGGGCGGTGGGAGGTTCTACAATGAGCAGTTCTTC	CASSPGGGRFYNEQFF
-	TRBV20-1	TRBJ2-5	-	TGCAGTGCTACTCTCGACCCCCAAGAGACCCAGTACTTC	CSATLDPQETQYF
few	TRBV6-1	TRBJ1-4	-	TGTGCCAGCCTTGAGACAGGTGGTGAAAAACTGTTTTTT	CASLETGGEKLFF
-	TRBV20-1	TRBJ1-1	TRBD1	TGCCAGACAGGACAGGGGACTGAAGCTTTCTTT	CQTGQGTEAFF
many	TRBV5-6	TRBJ1-2	-	TGTGCCAGCAGTGTCAGTTCTAACTATGGCTACACCTTC	CASSVSSNYGYTF
few	TRBV20-1	TRBJ2-7	-	TGCAGTGCCCCCGCCAGGCAGACAGGTTACGAGCAGTACTTC	CSAPARQTGYEQYF
few	TRBV11-2	TRBJ2-1	TRBD2	TGTGCCAGCAGCCCGAGCGGGATGACCTACAATGAGCAGTTCTTC	CASSPSGMTYNEQFF
-	TRBV11-3	TRBJ2-3	-	TGTGCCAGCAGCTTAGGTCGCACCACAGATACGCAGTATTTT	CASSLGRTTDTQYF
few	TRBV7-2	TRBJ2-7	TRBD2	TGTGCCAGCTCTAGCGGGACTAGCGTCTACGAGCAGTACTTC	CASSSGTSVYEQYF
-	TRBV6-1	TRBJ2-3	TRBD2	TGTGCCAGCAGTGAAATTGGTAGCGGGAGAGGGGGCACAGATACGCAGTATTTT	CASSEIGSGRGGTDTQYF